Reported below is one T cell receptor (beta chain). This sample stems from a study of T-cell memory formation after mild COVID-19. Barcoded TCR alpha and TCR beta cDNA libraries with UMIs came from 5'RACE using constant-segment primers. TCRdb itself ran the 5' RACE reads through MiXCR, one entry per CDR3 protein. In the table there are about 500,000 distinct CDR3 sequences, roughly 22% of which are singletons. V was clipped by 6 bases and J by 4 bases, with 12 bases between them. The CDR3 spans 12 residues. Per germline, CDR1 SQVTM and CDR2 ANQGSEA. V and J are TRBV29-1 and TRBJ2-5; no clear D. Input material: PBMCs or a T cell subset sorted from them (not recorded which). The source of this sequence is an adult woman who had mild COVID-19 (a few samples of this study predate the infection). Cell type and time point are not known. This chain's CDR3 is CSVYSGGETQYF. Written as DNA, the CDR3 is TGCAGCGTCTATTCGGGCGGAGAGACCCAGTACTTC. Supplemented by reference TRBV29-1 and TRBJ2-5, the full variable domain reads SAVISQKPSRDICQRGTSLTIQCQVDSQVTMMFWYRQQPGQSLTLIATANQGSEATYESGFVIDKFPISRPNLTFSTLTVSNMSPEDSSIYLCSVYSGGETQYFGPGTRLLVL.